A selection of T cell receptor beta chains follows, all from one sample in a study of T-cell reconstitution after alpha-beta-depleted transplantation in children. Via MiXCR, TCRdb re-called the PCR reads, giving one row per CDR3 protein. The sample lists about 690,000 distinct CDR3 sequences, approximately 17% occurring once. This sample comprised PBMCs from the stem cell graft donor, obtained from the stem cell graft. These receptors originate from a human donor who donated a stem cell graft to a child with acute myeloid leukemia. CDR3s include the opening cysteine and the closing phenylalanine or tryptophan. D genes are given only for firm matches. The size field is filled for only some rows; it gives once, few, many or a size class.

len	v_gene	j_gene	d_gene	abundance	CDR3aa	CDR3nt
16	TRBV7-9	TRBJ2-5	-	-	CASSHGRHLLGETQYF	TGTGCCAGCAGCCATGGTCGACATTTGTTGGGGGAGACCCAGTACTTC
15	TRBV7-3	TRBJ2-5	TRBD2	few	CASSLGTTPQETQYF	TGTGCCAGCAGCTTGGGGACTACCCCCCAAGAGACCCAGTACTTC
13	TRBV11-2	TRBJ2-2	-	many	CASSLEGLGELFF	TGTGCCAGCAGCTTAGAAGGGCTCGGGGAGCTGTTTTTT
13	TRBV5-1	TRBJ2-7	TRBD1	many	CASSLGQGHEQYF	TGTGCCAGCAGCCTTGGACAGGGCCACGAGCAGTACTTC
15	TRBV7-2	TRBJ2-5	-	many	CASSSVTSTQETQYF	TGTGCCAGCAGCTCCGTGACTAGTACCCAAGAGACCCAGTACTTC
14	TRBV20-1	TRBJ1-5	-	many	CSARAGDTWQPQHF	TGCAGTGCTAGGGCCGGGGACACTTGGCAGCCCCAGCATTTT
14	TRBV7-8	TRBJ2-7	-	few	CASSLQAGLGEQYF	TGTGCCAGCAGCTTACAGGCAGGTCTGGGCGAGCAGTACTTC
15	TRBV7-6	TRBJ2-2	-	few	CASSLEVGAGGELFF	TGTGCCAGCAGCTTAGAGGTGGGCGCAGGCGGGGAGCTGTTTTTT
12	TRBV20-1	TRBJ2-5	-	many	CSAIRNTETQYF	TGCAGTGCTATCCGGAATACGGAGACCCAGTACTTC
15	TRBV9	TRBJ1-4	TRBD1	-	CASSPTGGGGEKLFF	TGTGCCAGCAGCCCCACAGGGGGCGGTGGGGAAAAACTGTTTTTT
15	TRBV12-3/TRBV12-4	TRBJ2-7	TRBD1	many	CASSTGTGLFHEQYF	TGTGCCAGCAGTACAGGGACAGGGCTTTTCCACGAGCAGTACTTC
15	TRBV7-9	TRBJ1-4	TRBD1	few	CASSLVGTAHEKLFF	TGTGCCAGCAGCTTAGTCGGGACAGCACATGAAAAACTGTTTTTT
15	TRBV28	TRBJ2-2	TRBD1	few	CASSPQGRGTGELFF	TGTGCCAGCAGTCCACAGGGGAGAGGGACCGGGGAGCTGTTTTTT
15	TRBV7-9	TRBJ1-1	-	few	CASSPARGENTEAFF	TGTGCCAGCAGCCCAGCCCGGGGAGAGAACACTGAAGCTTTCTTT
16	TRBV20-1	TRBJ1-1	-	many	CSARDRESQRHAEAFF	TGCAGTGCTAGAGATCGCGAAAGTCAGAGACACGCTGAAGCTTTCTTT
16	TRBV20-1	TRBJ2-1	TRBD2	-	CCAPLSGTSIDNEQFF	TGCTGTGCCCCGTTATCCGGGACTAGTATTGACAATGAGCAGTTCTTC
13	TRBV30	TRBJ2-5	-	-	CAWSGGARETQYF	TGTGCCTGGAGTGGAGGGGCGAGAGAGACCCAGTACTTC
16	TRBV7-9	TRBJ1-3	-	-	CARNSIGNRSGNTIYF	TGTGCCAGAAACTCCATAGGTAACCGATCTGGAAACACCATATATTTT
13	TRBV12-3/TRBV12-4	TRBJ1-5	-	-	CASSSRLNQPQHF	TGTGCCAGCAGTTCCCGGCTCAATCAGCCCCAGCATTTT
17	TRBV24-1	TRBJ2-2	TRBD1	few	CATSDPQTDRGAGELFF	TGTGCCACCAGTGATCCACAAACGGACAGGGGCGCCGGGGAGCTGTTTTTT
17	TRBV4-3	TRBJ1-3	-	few	CASSQDNPRPSGNTIYF	TGCGCCAGCAGCCAAGATAATCCCCGACCCTCTGGAAACACCATATATTTT
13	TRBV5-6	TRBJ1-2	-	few	CASSTTAYYGYTF	TGTGCCAGCAGTACGACAGCCTATTATGGCTACACCTTC
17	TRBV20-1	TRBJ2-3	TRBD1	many	CSARDVPQGVSTDTQYF	TGCAGTGCTAGAGACGTCCCCCAGGGGGTGAGCACAGATACGCAGTATTTT
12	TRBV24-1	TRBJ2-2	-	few	CATSAYTGELFF	TGTGCCACCAGTGCCTACACCGGGGAGCTGTTTTTT
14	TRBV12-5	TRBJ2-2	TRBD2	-	CASGQSGGDGELFF	TGTGCTAGTGGCCAGAGCGGGGGCGACGGGGAGCTGTTTTTT
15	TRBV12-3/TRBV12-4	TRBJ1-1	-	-	CASSSHIQGNTEAFF	TGTGCCAGCAGTTCACATATACAGGGGAACACTGAAGCTTTCTTT
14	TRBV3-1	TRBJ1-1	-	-	CASSQAYGNTEAFF	TGTGCCAGCAGCCAAGCGTACGGAAACACTGAAGCTTTCTTT
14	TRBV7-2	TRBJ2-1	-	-	CASSSGGQHHEQFF	TGTGCCAGCAGCTCCGGGGGACAGCACCATGAGCAGTTCTTC
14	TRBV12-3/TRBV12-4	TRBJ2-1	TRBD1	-	CASSQLNRGSRQFF	TGTGCCAGCAGTCAATTGAACAGGGGTTCGCGGCAGTTCTTC
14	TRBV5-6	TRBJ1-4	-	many	CASSDGTANEKLFF	TGTGCCAGCAGCGACGGGACCGCCAATGAAAAACTGTTTTTT
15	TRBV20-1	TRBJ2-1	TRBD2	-	CSARNRGLAKNEQFF	TGCAGTGCTAGAAATAGGGGACTAGCGAAAAATGAGCAGTTCTTC
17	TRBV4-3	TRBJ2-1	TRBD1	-	CASSQDTSGGAYNEQFF	TGCGCCAGCAGCCAAGATACTTCAGGGGGTGCCTACAATGAGCAGTTCTTC
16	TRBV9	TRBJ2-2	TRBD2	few	CASSVRGAQGTGELFF	TGTGCCAGCAGCGTGCGGGGGGCTCAGGGCACCGGGGAGCTGTTTTTT
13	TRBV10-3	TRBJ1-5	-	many	CAIGERDNQPQHF	TGTGCCATCGGGGAAAGGGACAATCAGCCCCAGCATTTT
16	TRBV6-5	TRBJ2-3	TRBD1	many	CASSYGVGTGEDTQYF	TGTGCCAGCAGTTACGGCGTCGGGACAGGGGAAGATACGCAGTATTTT
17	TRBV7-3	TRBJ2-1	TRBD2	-	CASSLLASGGVDNEQFF	TGTGCCAGCAGCTTATTGGCTAGCGGGGGGGTGGACAATGAGCAGTTCTTC
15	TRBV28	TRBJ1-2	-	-	CASSLWGEETGGYTF	TGTGCCAGCAGTTTGTGGGGGGAGGAGACGGGAGGCTACACCTTC
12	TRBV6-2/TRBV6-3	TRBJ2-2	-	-	CASFKNTGELFF	TGTGCCAGCTTCAAGAACACCGGGGAGCTGTTTTTT
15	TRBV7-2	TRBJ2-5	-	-	CASSPRQLSQETQYF	TGTGCCAGCAGCCCCAGACAATTATCCCAAGAGACCCAGTACTTC
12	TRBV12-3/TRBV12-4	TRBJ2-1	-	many	CASSLPHNEQFF	TGTGCCAGCAGTTTACCCCACAATGAGCAGTTCTTC
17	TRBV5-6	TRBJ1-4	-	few	CASSLTLEDYGYEKLFF	TGTGCCAGCAGCTTGACTCTGGAGGATTACGGATACGAAAAACTGTTTTTT
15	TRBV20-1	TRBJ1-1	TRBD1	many	CSARDPDRVDTEAFF	TGCAGTGCTAGAGATCCGGACAGGGTCGACACTGAAGCTTTCTTT
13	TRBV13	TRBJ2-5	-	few	CASSHLTPRTQYF	TGTGCCAGCAGCCACTTAACGCCCAGAACCCAGTACTTC
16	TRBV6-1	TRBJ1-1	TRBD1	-	CASSNLRQGGNTEAFF	TGTGCCAGCAGCAACTTAAGACAGGGGGGTAACACTGAAGCTTTCTTT
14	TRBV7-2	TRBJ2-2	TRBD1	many	CASSVYRGTGELFF	TGTGCCAGCAGCGTATACAGGGGCACCGGGGAGCTGTTTTTT
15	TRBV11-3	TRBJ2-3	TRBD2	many	CASSLDGGNTDTQYF	TGTGCCAGCAGCTTAGACGGGGGGAACACAGATACGCAGTATTTT
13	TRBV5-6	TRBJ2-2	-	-	CASSLDTSGELFF	TGTGCCAGCAGCTTGGATACAAGCGGGGAGCTGTTTTTT
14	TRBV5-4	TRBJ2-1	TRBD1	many	CASSSDRDWDEQFF	TGTGCCAGCAGCTCGGACAGGGACTGGGATGAGCAGTTCTTC
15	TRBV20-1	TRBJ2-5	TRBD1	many	CSARGETGGRKTQYF	TGCAGTGCTAGAGGAGAAACAGGGGGCAGGAAGACCCAGTACTTC
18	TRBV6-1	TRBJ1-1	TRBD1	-	CASSVARDRVALRTEAFF	TGTGCCAGCAGTGTAGCCCGGGACAGGGTAGCGTTGAGGACTGAAGCTTTCTTT
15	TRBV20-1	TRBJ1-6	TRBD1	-	CSAKQGQGYNSPLHF	TGCAGTGCAAAACAGGGGCAGGGCTATAATTCACCCCTCCACTTT
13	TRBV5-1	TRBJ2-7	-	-	CASGTSGTSEQYF	TGCGCCAGCGGCACGTCCGGGACGAGCGAGCAGTACTTC
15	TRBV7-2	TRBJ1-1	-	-	CASSLGAKGDTEAFF	TGTGCCAGCAGCTTAGGTGCAAAAGGGGACACTGAAGCTTTCTTT